What follows are 6 T cell receptor beta chains derived from one specimen sequenced in a study of shared clonotypes between healthy human individuals. Produced via immunoSEQ multiplex PCR; TCRdb's table is partial and in-frame only. The repertoire consists of about half a million clones, with roughly three quarters occurring once and the leading ten covering approximately 12%. The sequenced material came from PBMCs. These TCRs come from a woman aged 40 to 50 in good health. Some clones in this sample may be carry-over from other donors' samples.

The chain joins TRBV5-1 to TRBJ2-1; 8 bases match TRBD2. Germline CDR1 SGHRS, CDR2 YFSETQ. Trimming removed 7 bases from V and 3 bases from J; junction bases left unmatched: 6. The CDR3 is made up of 14 amino acids. CDR3 residues: CASQTSGFYNEQFF. The CDR3 DNA sequence: TGCGCCAGCCAAACTAGCGGATTCTACAATGAGCAGTTCTTC.

The chain has TRBV6-5 and TRBJ2-7, with 8 bases identical to TRBD1. CDR1 MNHEY and CDR2 SVGAGI come from the germline V gene. CDR3 size: 14 residues. V was clipped by 2 bases and J by 8 bases; unmatched bases: 8. The CDR3 loop reads CASSYRLRQGKQYF. The CDR3 nucleotides are TGTGCCAGCAGTTACCGCCTTAGACAGGGGAAGCAGTACTTC.

The V and J genes are TRBV5-1 and TRBJ2-7, with 10 bases that match TRBD1. The V and J ends lost 4 bases and 5 bases, in that order; junction bases with no gene match: 6. The CDR3 sequence is 14 residues long. Germline-derived CDR1 and CDR2 are SGHRS and YFSETQ. CDR3 bases: TGCGCCAGCAGCCTGGGACAGGGGATAAACGAGCAGTACTTC. Translated: CASSLGQGINEQYF.

The chain employs TRBV30 and TRBJ1-5, with no clear D. Germline-derived CDR1 and CDR2 are GTSNPN and SVGIG (reference sequence). The ends were cut back, 3 bases at V and 2 bases at J, with 8 bases in the middle. This CDR3 has 13 residues. The CDR3 region has the DNA TGTGCCTGGAGCCTTGGTGGCAATCAGCCCCAGCATTTT. It specifies CAWSLGGNQPQHF.

This chain joins TRBV19 and TRBJ2-7, with D possibly being TRBD1 or TRBD2 (8 bases each). Germline V gene data show CDR1 as LNHDA and CDR2 as SQIVND (reference sequence). The CDR3 loop spans 16 amino acids. Between the trimmed V and J ends, which lost 3 bases and 5 bases, there was a span of 20 bases. CDR3: CASSITRGPGRDEQYF. The CDR3, as DNA: TGTGCCAGTAGTATTACCAGGGGGCCCGGGAGGGACGAGCAGTACTTC.

The chain couples TRBV14 to TRBJ2-7; TRBD2 aligns across 15 bases. This CDR3 is 21 amino acids long. V lost 0 bases, J lost 2 bases, and 14 bases stayed unmatched. Germline assignment: CDR1 SGHDN and CDR2 FVKESK. Here the CDR3 DNA reads TGTGCCAGCAGCCAAGATTATGGCCCGGGACTAGCGGGAGGCCTCCCCTACGAGCAGTACTTC. Translated: CASSQDYGPGLAGGLPYEQYF.